This section outlines one TCR beta chain sequence together with its context. The data originate from a study of shared clonotypes between healthy human individuals. Profiled with immunoSEQ multiplex PCR; TCRdb holds only in-frame clones, not every one. This sample has about 2.1 million clones, with just under 95% found just once. This CDR3 region has 15 residues. V trimming: 6 bases; J trimming: 5 bases; junction bases outside the gene matches: 7. From germline, CDR1 is MDHEN and CDR2 SYDVKM. Positively selected for CCR7, the CD45RO-negative cells used as naive CD8 cells excluded terminally differentiated effector memory CD45RA+ cells.

The sequence derives from a man between 18 and 29 years old in good health. Some clones in this sample may be carry-over from other donors' samples. The V and J genes are TRBV28 and TRBJ2-5; 12 positions match TRBD2. The sample was naive CD8+ T cells from PBMCs. CDR3 nucleotides: TGTGCCAGCAGACCCGGACTAGCGGGACGGGAGACCCAGTACTTC. Protein product: CASRPGLAGRETQYF.